These 25 T cell receptor beta chains were sequenced from one sample in a study of control samples from healthy donors and cancer patients. The protocol was immunoSEQ multiplex PCR, while the TCRdb copy is restricted to in-frame clones and leaves out a portion. Of about 120,000 clones detected, around 87% appear once; the ten largest clones hold 3.7%. The specimen was PBMCs. The receptor source for this set is a woman aged 55-69 years with lung cancer.

This chain joins TRBV10-3 and TRBJ2-1, with TRBD2 identical over 8 bases. The ends lost 6 bases at V and 6 bases at J; junction bases unmatched: 7. The CDR3 length is 14 residues. CDR1 is ENHRY, CDR2 SYGVKD, per germline. CDR3 coding DNA: TGTGCCATCAGCACGACTAGCGATCGCAATGAGCAGTTCTTC. It encodes CAISTTSDRNEQFF.

A word on this clone: Distinct nucleotide sequences in the sample also encode this CDR3. The J gene is TRBJ1-2, the V gene TRBV4-3; 10 bases agree with TRBD1. The germline CDR1 and CDR2 sequences are LGHNA and YSLEER. The CDR3 consists of 17 residues. Losses at the gene ends were 0 bases for V and 4 bases for J; bases not matched to a gene: 8. The CDR3, as DNA: TGCGCCAGCAGCCAAGAGGCGCCGGGACAGGGGAGCTATGGCTACACCTTC. Its translation is CASSQEAPGQGSYGYTF.

The chain carries TRBV4-1 and TRBJ1-1, with a possible D match to TRBD1 (5 bases). CDR1 is MGHRA and CDR2 is YSYEKL in the germline V gene. This CDR3 has 14 residues. V was clipped by 6 bases and J by 0 bases, with 11 bases between them. The CDR3 protein is CASSRGTVNTEAFF. The CDR3 coding sequence is TGCGCCAGCAGTAGGGGAACGGTGAACACTGAAGCTTTCTTT.

This sequence joins TRBV5-1 and TRBJ2-7, with 7 bases matching TRBD1. The length of the CDR3 is 15 residues. Germline assignment: CDR1 SGHRS and CDR2 YFSETQ. The trim removed 0 bases at V and 2 bases at J, leaving 5 bases unmatched. This CDR3 is CASSLAPGTAYEQYF. The CDR3 DNA is TGCGCCAGCAGCTTGGCTCCGGGGACAGCCTACGAGCAGTACTTC.

The sample holds one count of this clone. The sample holds other DNA sequences that translate to the same CDR3. CDR3 sequence reads: CASSLGRSYGYTF. CDR3 nucleotide sequence: TGTGCCAGCAGTTTGGGCAGGTCCTATGGCTACACCTTC. The chain is built from TRBV12-3 or TRBV12-4 and TRBJ1-2; no definite D call. CDR3 length: 13 amino acids. Trimming removed 3 bases from V and 4 bases from J, with 9 bases in between.

The J gene is TRBJ1-1, the V gene TRBV27, with D possibly being TRBD1 (5 bases). V shed 0 bases and J shed 5 bases, with 13 bases lying between them. CDR3 length: 15 residues. Germline values: CDR1 MNHEY, CDR2 SMNVEV (reference sequence). CDR3: CASSLSQGVGTEAFF. The DNA for the CDR3 is TGTGCCAGCAGTTTATCGCAGGGAGTAGGGACTGAAGCTTTCTTT.

The chain recombines TRBV19 with TRBJ2-7, with 7 bases aligning to TRBD1. V was clipped by 5 bases and J by 2 bases; unmatched bases: 6. CDR3 length: 14 amino acids. Germline values: CDR1 LNHDA, CDR2 SQIVND (reference sequence). CDR3 nucleotides: TGTGCCAGTAGTCCCTCCGGGACAGCCTACGAGCAGTACTTC. This sequence encodes CASSPSGTAYEQYF.

The chain has TRBV7-3 and TRBJ2-3; 12 bases are a match to TRBD2. Germline-derived CDR1 and CDR2 are SGHTA and FQGTGA. V shed 5 bases, J shed 6 bases, and the junction held 6 bases outside the gene matches. The CDR3 totals 15 residues. As DNA, the CDR3 is TGTGCCAGCAGCCCGACGACTAGCGGGAGTGATACGCAGTATTTT. It translates to CASSPTTSGSDTQYF.

A single count supports this clone. The V gene is TRBV6-6, the J gene TRBJ1-2, with 12 bases fitting TRBD1. J was trimmed by 6 bases and V by 6 bases; bases with no gene match: 5. The CDR3 loop spans 14 amino acids. Germline-derived CDR1 and CDR2 are MNHNY and SVGAGI (reference sequence). The CDR3 spells CASRWGQGAHGYTF. The CDR3 nucleotides are TGTGCCAGCAGATGGGGACAGGGGGCACATGGCTACACCTTC.

This clone was counted a single time. The V and J genes are TRBV18 and TRBJ2-3; D unresolved. Germline values: CDR1 KGHSH, CDR2 LQKENI. Trimming left V 8 bases short and J 5 bases short, with 23 bases between. The CDR3 loop spans 16 amino acids. The CDR3 DNA reads TGTGCCAGCCTGTCCTCTCTTGCGCTAGATGGAGATACGCAGTATTTT. It yields the protein CASLSSLALDGDTQYF.

The chain employs TRBV4-1 and TRBJ1-6; D is ambiguous. Germline assignment: CDR1 MGHRA and CDR2 YSYEKL. V lost 0 bases and J 10 bases, leaving 19 bases between the germline ends. This CDR3 has 17 residues. DNA of the CDR3: TGCGCCAGCAGCCAAGAAATAGGGTCCCCGGTTGGGTCACCCCTCCACTTT. Its translation is CASSQEIGSPVGSPLHF.

This clone was seen more than once but under ten times. The chain links TRBV28 to TRBJ1-6; no clear D gene. This CDR3 spans 13 amino acids. Trimming shortened V by 2 bases and J by 18 bases, and 17 bases separated the two germline ends. CDR1 is MDHEN, CDR2 SYDVKM, per germline. The CDR3 protein is CASSLLSTRAPHF. CDR3 in DNA: TGTGCCAGCAGTTTACTCTCGACCCGAGCTCCCCACTTT.

The CDR3 is CASSYSGVQETQYF. DNA of the CDR3: TGTGCCAGCAGTTACTCTGGGGTCCAAGAGACCCAGTACTTC. J is TRBJ2-5 and V is TRBV6-5; D remains ambiguous. Looked up from germline, CDR1 is MNHEY and CDR2 is SVGAGI. The V end lost 0 bases, the J end lost 1 base, and 6 bases lay between the germline ends. The CDR3 is made up of 14 amino acids.

This clone has only a few counts. The CDR3 DNA follows: TGTGCCAGCAGCCTAATAGCGAAATCCTACAATGAGCAGTTCTTC. Protein product: CASSLIAKSYNEQFF. The rearrangement joins TRBV27 to TRBJ2-1; D is perhaps TRBD2 (5 bases). V was cut by 6 bases and J by 1 base, with 13 bases left in between. CDR3 length: 15 amino acids. Per the germline V gene, CDR1 is MNHEY and CDR2 is SMNVEV (reference sequence).

V usage is TRBV7-9 and J usage is TRBJ2-5, with D unclear. Trimming shortened V by 1 base and J by 2 bases, and 5 bases separated the two germline ends. The CDR3 is 13 amino acids. Germline lookup yields CDR1 SEHNR and CDR2 FQNEAQ (reference sequence). The chain's CDR3 is CASSLETQETQYF. The CDR3 coding sequence is TGTGCCAGCAGCTTAGAGACACAAGAGACCCAGTACTTC.

CDR3 coding DNA: TGTGCCAGCAGCTTAACCGGAATTGGTATCCTGACTAACTCCTACGAGCAGTACTTC. It yields the protein CASSLTGIGILTNSYEQYF. This chain links TRBV11-3 with TRBJ2-7; TRBD2 is a possible D gene (5 bases). V shed 2 bases and J shed 0 bases, with 23 bases lying between them. CDR1 and CDR2 from the germline V gene are SGHNT and YENEEA. This CDR3 is built from 19 residues.

CDR3 nucleotides: TGTGCCAGCAGCCAGCCCGGTACCTACGAGCAGTACTTC. Its protein product is CASSQPGTYEQYF. The chain is built from TRBV3-1 (or the pseudogene TRBV3-2) and TRBJ2-7; D not resolved. Trimming pared 3 bases from V and 2 bases from J, leaving 8 bases between. CDR3 length: 13 amino acids. Germline assignment: CDR1 LGHDT and CDR2 YNNKEL (reference sequence).

This clone occurred a few times. The genes are TRBV7-3 and TRBJ1-1, with TRBD1 identical over 9 bases. CDR1 is SGHTA and CDR2 is FQGTGA in the germline V gene. This CDR3 spans 14 amino acids. The V segment lost 2 bases and the J segment 4 bases; nucleotides outside the gene matches: 2. The DNA for the CDR3 is TGTGCCAGCAGCTTAGGGACAGGGCCCACTGAAGCTTTCTTT. This gives the protein CASSLGTGPTEAFF.

V is TRBV3-1 (or the pseudogene TRBV3-2) and J is TRBJ2-1; the D is unclear. Germline V gives CDR1 LGHDT, CDR2 YNNKEL (reference sequence). This CDR3 has 16 amino acids. Trimming took 4 bases from V and 8 from J, leaving 21 bases between them. As DNA, the CDR3 is TGTGCCAGCAGCCCACATTCTAGGGTAAAGGGCGATGAGCAGTTCTTC. Encoded protein: CASSPHSRVKGDEQFF.

V is TRBV5-1 and J is TRBJ1-3; 7 nucleotides align to TRBD1. Germline V gene lookup returns CDR1 SGHRS and CDR2 YFSETQ. This CDR3 contains 18 residues. The J segment lost 3 bases and the V segment lost 0 bases, leaving 12 bases of the junction unmatched. The CDR3 protein is CASSLARDSNLDGNTIYF. CDR3 DNA sequence: TGCGCCAGCAGCTTGGCCCGGGACAGCAATCTCGATGGAAACACCATATATTTT.

The chain employs TRBV4-2 and TRBJ2-5, with 10 nucleotides matching TRBD2. Germline values: CDR1 LGHNA, CDR2 YNFKEQ. CDR3 length: 17 residues. J lost 9 bases, V lost 3 bases, and 16 bases had no gene match. CDR3 nucleotide sequence: TGTGCCAGCAGCCAGTTCGCCGCTAGCGGGGGTACGGGGGCCCAGTACTTC. Amino acids: CASSQFAASGGTGAQYF.

The rearrangement uses TRBV15 and TRBJ1-5; TRBD1 is a possible D gene (5 bases). This CDR3 region has 17 residues. The V and J ends lost 0 bases and 3 bases respectively, with 15 bases between them. The germline V gene encodes CDR1 LNHNV and CDR2 YYDKDF (reference sequence). CDR3 loop: CATSRERGENFNQPQHF. CDR3 DNA sequence: TGTGCCACCAGCAGAGAGAGGGGCGAGAATTTCAATCAGCCCCAGCATTTT.

The rearrangement uses TRBV5-4 and TRBJ1-1, with D unclear. Per the germline V gene, CDR1 is SGHNT and CDR2 is YYREEE (reference sequence). Trimming left V 1 base short and J 6 bases short, with 22 bases between. There are 17 residues in the CDR3. DNA of the CDR3: TGTGCCAGCAGCTTGAATGGCCACACACTGGGGTTCTCTGAAGCTTTCTTT. Translating gives CASSLNGHTLGFSEAFF.

V gene TRBV28 combines with J gene TRBJ1-4; D is ambiguous. V was clipped by 2 bases and J by 5 bases, with 9 bases between them. CDR3 length: 14 amino acids. Germline V lookup: CDR1 MDHEN, CDR2 SYDVKM. CDR3 protein: CASSLGQLNEKLFF. CDR3 in DNA: TGTGCCAGCAGTTTAGGGCAGCTGAATGAAAAACTGTTTTTT.

This clone was observed once. The rearrangement joins TRBV19 to TRBJ1-5; TRBD1 matches at 9 bases. This CDR3 region has 16 residues. Germline V CDR1 and CDR2: LNHDA, SQIVND (reference sequence). The V gene end was trimmed by 5 bases and the J gene end by 0 bases; junction bases not matched to a gene: 5. Here the CDR3 reads CASSGGQGNSNQPQHF. The CDR3 coding sequence is TGTGCCAGTAGTGGGGGACAGGGAAATAGCAATCAGCCCCAGCATTTT.